A single sample is the source of the 23 T cell receptor beta chains below, sequenced in a study of post-analysis software for immune sequencing data. Notes on the study in general: Elevated frequency relative to controls characterized roughly five TRBV segments in patients, TRBV5-6, TRBV5-1 and TRBV20-1 among them.

The authors incorporated unique molecular identifiers into the TCR beta cDNA libraries. Using its own MiXCR run on the PCR reads, TCRdb lists one record per CDR3 protein. The sample consists of about 200,000 distinct CDR3 sequences, 29% of them appearing once. Their antigens are not known. Material: blood. The source is a girl aged 2-17 years with multiple sclerosis.

This clonotype has only a few counts. An end of the junction does not agree with germline; a read error may underlie this. The rearrangement uses TRBV4-1 and TRBJ1-2; no definite D call. The length of the CDR3 is 14 residues. CDR1 is MGHRA and CDR2 is YSYEKL in the germline V gene. CDR3 nucleotides: TGCGCCAGCAGCCATGAGGGTGGTGGAGATGGCTGCACCTTC. It translates to CASSHEGGGDGCTF.

The genes are TRBV5-1 and TRBJ2-5; perhaps TRBD2 as D (6 bases). CDR1 is SGHRS, CDR2 YFSETQ, per germline. V was pared by 0 bases and J by 4 bases, with 13 bases between. This CDR3 contains 15 residues. The CDR3 nucleotides read TGCGCCAGCAGCTTGGGAGGGGAGCGGGTAGAGACCCAGTACTTC. Translated: CASSLGGERVETQYF.

The V and J genes are TRBV11-2 and TRBJ1-3; unclear D gene. V was clipped by 1 base and J by 4 bases, with 8 bases between them. Germline V lookup: CDR1 SGHAT, CDR2 FQNNGV. The CDR3 runs to 14 residues. CDR3 in amino acids: CASSLARSGNTIYF. CDR3 DNA sequence: TGTGCCAGCAGCTTAGCCAGGTCGGGAAACACCATATATTTT.

The V call is TRBV20-1, the J call TRBJ2-3, with D tentatively TRBD2 (6 bases). Germline V gives CDR1 DFQATT, CDR2 SNEGSKA (reference sequence). There are 11 residues in the CDR3. Trimming took off 5 bases at V and 6 bases at J, with 9 bases between the two ends. The chain's CDR3 is CSAERVDTQYF. The CDR3 bases are TGCAGTGCTGAGCGGGTGGATACGCAGTATTTT.

The rearrangement joins TRBV25-1 to TRBJ2-1; TRBD1 matches at 7 bases. This CDR3 is built from 15 residues. Germline V gene data show CDR1 as MGHDK and CDR2 as SYGVNS. With V trimmed by 6 bases and J by 5 bases, 10 bases remained unmatched. This CDR3 reads CASSRTGTVNNEQFF. The CDR3 DNA sequence: TGTGCCAGCAGCCGAACCGGGACAGTCAACAATGAGCAGTTCTTC.

There are a few counts of this clonotype. In DNA, the CDR3 is TGTGCCAGCAGCTACAGGGAGACTGAAGCTTTCTTT. It encodes CASSYRETEAFF. The chain carries TRBV7-2 and TRBJ1-1; a weak D match, TRBD1 (6 bases). Trimming stripped 4 bases from V and 5 bases from J, with 8 bases between. Germline loops: CDR1 SGHTA, CDR2 FQGNSA. The CDR3 has 12 amino acids.

The V gene is TRBV5-1, the J gene TRBJ2-1; TRBD2 aligns across 11 bases. The J call is uncertain, as TRBJ2-7 better fits the DNA end. This CDR3 is 15 amino acids long. The germline V gene encodes CDR1 SGHRS and CDR2 YFSETQ. CDR3 sequence reads: CASSLLAGDYNEQYF. In DNA form, the CDR3 reads TGCGCCAGCAGCTTACTAGCGGGAGATTATAATGAGCAGTACTTC.

V gene TRBV28 combines with J gene TRBJ1-4; a weak D match, TRBD1 (5 bases). This CDR3 contains 14 residues. Germline V lookup: CDR1 MDHEN, CDR2 SYDVKM. The V and J ends lost 6 bases and 7 bases respectively, with 15 bases between them. CDR3 in DNA: TGTGCCAGCAGCCGGAGGCAGGGTCTTGAAAAACTGTTTTTT. It translates to CASSRRQGLEKLFF.

This clonotype appeared many times. The chain has TRBV7-9 and TRBJ2-1; unclear D gene. The CDR3 has 11 residues. Trimming removed 5 bases from V and 9 bases from J, with 8 bases in between. Germline V gene lookup returns CDR1 SEHNR and CDR2 FQNEAQ (reference sequence). CDR3 loop: CASSLQIEQFF. DNA of the CDR3: TGTGCCAGCAGCCTGCAGATTGAGCAGTTCTTC.

The chain recombines TRBV12-3 or TRBV12-4 with TRBJ1-1, with 7 bases fitting TRBD1. Germline trimming cut 4 bases from V and 6 bases from J; bases unmatched to any gene: 14. The CDR3 loop spans 16 amino acids. DNA for the CDR3: TGTGCCAGCAGTTGGAAGACAGGGAATGTCGGTCCTGAAGCTTTCTTT. As protein: CASSWKTGNVGPEAFF.

This clonotype occurred a few times. The rearrangement joins TRBV28 to TRBJ2-3; 9 nucleotides agree with TRBD2. The CDR3 consists of 15 residues. Germline V gene data show CDR1 as MDHEN and CDR2 as SYDVKM. V lost 1 base, J lost 6 bases, and 5 bases stayed unmatched. The DNA for the CDR3 is TGTGCCAGCAGTTTATCCGGGACTAGCAGCGATACGCAGTATTTT. Its translation: CASSLSGTSSDTQYF. Variable domain in full (rest from reference TRBV28 and TRBJ2-3): DVKVTQSSRYLVKRTGEKVFLECVQDMDHENMFWYRQDPGLGLRLIYFSYDVKMKEKGDIPEGYSVSREKKERFSLILESASTNQTSMYLCASSLSGTSSDTQYFGPGTRLTVL.

The chain links TRBV5-6 to TRBJ1-1, with 7 bases matching TRBD1. Germline V gene lookup returns CDR1 SGHDT and CDR2 YYEEEE. Trimming removed 4 bases from V and 4 bases from J; junction bases left unmatched: 7. The CDR3 has 14 residues. The CDR3, as DNA: TGTGCCAGCAGCGGACTAGGGGGCGCCACTGAAGCTTTCTTT. Translation: CASSGLGGATEAFF. The full variable domain, in which reference TRBV5-6 and TRBJ1-1 provide the parts outside the CDR3, is DAGVTQSPTHLIKTRGQQVTLRCSPKSGHDTVSWYQQALGQGPQFIFQYYEEEERQRGNFPDRFSGHQFPNYSSELNVNALLLGDSALYLCASSGLGGATEAFFGQGTRLTVV.

This clonotype showed up just once. This may be a read error, as it is one base from a much larger clone. The chain has TRBV3-1 and TRBJ1-2, with D perhaps matching TRBD1 (5 bases). V was clipped by 0 bases and J by 6 bases, with 11 bases between them. This CDR3 region has 14 residues. Germline V gives CDR1 LGHDT, CDR2 YNNKEL (reference sequence). CDR3 bases: TGTGCCAGCAGCCAAGAAGGAAGGGGTCATGGCTACACCTTC. This sequence encodes CASSQEGRGHGYTF.

In this sample, this clonotype turned up a few times. The V and J genes are TRBV3-1 and TRBJ1-6; D is undetermined. The ends were cut back, 1 base at V and 7 bases at J, with 5 bases in the middle. This CDR3 is built from 13 residues. CDR1 and CDR2 (germline): LGHDT, YNNKEL (reference sequence). CDR3 protein: CASSQGGNSPLHF. The CDR3 region has the DNA TGTGCCAGCAGCCAAGGAGGAAATTCACCCCTCCACTTT.

This clonotype was recorded at least ten times. The V gene is TRBV5-1, the J gene TRBJ2-1; the match to TRBD2 covers 13 bases. The junction had 11 bases not matched to a gene; V was cut back by 4 bases and J by 1 base. The CDR3 is made up of 19 amino acids. The germline CDR1 and CDR2 sequences are SGHRS and YFSETQ. The chain's CDR3 is CASSRTGTSGNPSYNEQFF. CDR3 sequence (DNA): TGCGCCAGCAGCCGCACCGGGACTAGCGGGAATCCGTCCTACAATGAGCAGTTCTTC.

Remarks on this clonotype: A read error is possible here, since a much larger clone lies one base away. V and J are TRBV10-2 and TRBJ2-3; D might be TRBD2 (6 bases). Germline V gives CDR1 WSHSY, CDR2 SAAADI. The CDR3 length is 16 residues. CDR3 bases: TGCACCAGCAGTGATTGGGCGGGGAAAGTCGCAGATACGCAGTATTTT. Protein: CTSSDWAGKVADTQYF.

This clonotype has at least ten counts. The rearrangement uses TRBV4-1 and TRBJ2-6; D gene unclear. Trimming shortened V by 1 base and J by 0 bases, and 13 bases separated the two germline ends. The CDR3 contains 18 residues. The germline CDR1 and CDR2 sequences are MGHRA and YSYEKL. This chain's CDR3 is CASSQVLAETSGANVLTF. CDR3 DNA sequence: TGCGCCAGCAGCCAAGTACTGGCGGAGACCTCTGGGGCCAACGTCCTGACTTTC.

This clonotype was detected many times. The chain employs TRBV2 and TRBJ1-5; 7 nucleotides align to TRBD1. V gave up 3 bases and J gave up 4 bases; unmatched junction bases: 9. Germline lookup yields CDR1 SNHLY and CDR2 FYNNEI. This CDR3 comprises 16 residues. CDR3 region: CASSEGREGANQPQHF. DNA for the CDR3: TGTGCCAGCAGTGAGGGCCGCGAGGGGGCGAATCAGCCCCAGCATTTT.

Ten or more counts support this clonotype. This rearrangement joins TRBV20-1 to TRBJ2-3, with 8 nucleotides matching TRBD1. The CDR3 covers 14 residues. Germline-derived CDR1 and CDR2 are DFQATT and SNEGSKA (reference sequence). Unmatched junction bases numbered 7, after V lost 3 bases and J lost 5 bases. The CDR3 region has the DNA TGCAGTGCTAGGGACACACAGGGGGGAGATACGCAGTATTTT. Amino acids: CSARDTQGGDTQYF.

This clonotype showed up many times. The CDR3 loop is CASSPILQGARNYGYTF. As DNA, the CDR3 is TGCGCCAGCAGTCCTATACTTCAGGGGGCGCGGAACTATGGCTACACCTTC. The J gene is TRBJ1-2, the V gene TRBV4-1, with TRBD1 matching over 8 bases. Germline-derived CDR1 and CDR2 are MGHRA and YSYEKL. V dropped 6 bases and J dropped 2; count of bases not matched to a gene: 14. There are 17 residues in the CDR3.

This clonotype was counted at least ten times. The V gene is TRBV4-1, the J gene TRBJ2-7, with 13 bases that match TRBD2. Germline V gene data show CDR1 as MGHRA and CDR2 as YSYEKL. Trimming removed 4 bases from V and 3 bases from J; junction bases left unmatched: 12. This CDR3 spans 18 amino acids. This CDR3 is CASSRDGTSGIKLYEQYF. In nucleotides, the CDR3 is TGCGCCAGCAGCCGGGATGGGACTAGCGGGATAAAACTCTACGAGCAGTACTTC.

The rearrangement links TRBV30 to TRBJ2-1, with 9 bases aligning to TRBD2. Germline V lookup: CDR1 GTSNPN, CDR2 SVGIG (reference sequence). This CDR3 is 13 amino acids long. The trim removed 6 bases at V and 10 bases at J, leaving 10 bases unmatched. CDR3 residues: CACDGGRVGEQFF. In nucleotides, the CDR3 is TGTGCCTGCGATGGCGGGAGGGTAGGGGAGCAGTTCTTC.

J is TRBJ2-3 and V is TRBV12-3 or TRBV12-4, with 9 nucleotides matching TRBD2. V lost 5 bases, J lost 4 bases, and 10 bases stayed unmatched. The CDR3 spans 16 residues. The CDR3 here is CASSVSKTSGSDTQYF. The CDR3 nucleotides are TGTGCCAGCAGTGTTTCGAAGACTAGCGGTTCAGATACGCAGTATTTT.